This TCR beta chain was retrieved from a study of T cells in Graves' hyperthyroidism and ophthalmopathy. V lost 5 bases and J 4 bases, leaving 15 bases between the germline ends. This CDR3 region has 15 residues. Looked up from germline, CDR1 is MDHEN and CDR2 is SYDVKM. General observations from the study: Most thyroid clonotypes expanded above 0.001 appeared in blood too.

Authors of the study amplified TCR beta CDR3 regions from RNA transcripts. An initial round of RT-PCR targeting the TCR CDR3 relied on the HTBI primer set. TCRdb re-analysed the multiplex PCR reads in MiXCR, keeping a single row per CDR3 protein. The sample carries about 200,000 distinct CDR3 sequences, roughly 18% recorded once. This clonotype showed up just a few times. Antigen unknown. The sequencing input was blood. The receptor was derived from a man aged 40-50 years with Graves' hyperthyroidism. The rearrangement links TRBV28 to TRBJ1-3, with D possibly being TRBD1 (6 bases). The CDR3 sequence: CASSTGILVGNTIYF. CDR3 nucleotides: TGTGCCAGCAGTACAGGGATCCTAGTAGGAAACACCATATATTTT. Complete variable domain (other parts from reference TRBV28 and TRBJ1-3): DVKVTQSSRYLVKRTGEKVFLECVQDMDHENMFWYRQDPGLGLRLIYFSYDVKMKEKGDIPEGYSVSREKKERFSLILESASTNQTSMYLCASSTGILVGNTIYFGEGSWLTVV.